This TCR beta chain was profiled in a study of beta chain features in type 1 diabetes. The authors reverse transcribed all of the isolated RNA, so sequencing captured expressed TCRB transcripts. Clones were read by immunoSEQ multiplex PCR, and TCRdb kept only the in-frame ones, dropping some. In the table there are about 170,000 clones, 6% to 9% of which are singletons. V lost 4 bases to trimming and J lost 5 bases; unmatched junction nucleotides: 7. The length of the CDR3 is 14 residues. Germline-derived CDR1 and CDR2 are SGHDT and YYEEEE. Study outcomes and limitations: Among patients with Type 1 diabetes, TCRB CDR3s were moderately but significantly shorter in every one of the four CD4+ subsets.

This clone appeared a few times. Antigen specificity is unknown. This TCR was recovered from a man younger than 35 with type 1 diabetes. The sequencing sample was made of central memory CD4+ T cells from blood. The chain carries TRBV5-6 and TRBJ2-5, with 8 positions matching TRBD1. The CDR3 spells CASSLQYRGETQYF. DNA for the CDR3: TGTGCCAGCAGCCTCCAATACAGGGGGGAGACCCAGTACTTC.